The rows below give T cell receptor beta chains drawn from one sample of a study of blood T cells in healthy people across ages. TCRdb re-called the 5' RACE reads with MiXCR, one entry per CDR3 protein. The table shows around 780,000 distinct CDR3 sequences, with about 61% occurring only once. The sequencing input was blood. Source of these receptors: a man in his forties or fifties in good health. The CDR3 runs from the conserved cysteine through the conserved F or W. A D gene is named only where the DNA matches it firmly. Size tells how often a clone was seen (once, few, many) or the class of an expanded clone, and some rows leave it out.

V	J	D	size	CDR3	DNA
TRBV28	TRBJ1-5	-	-	CASSLSGQGVQPQHF	TGTGCCAGCAGTTTATCCGGGCAGGGTGTCCAGCCCCAGCATTTT
TRBV5-1	TRBJ2-5	-	-	CASSRDPRGQETQYF	TGCGCCAGCAGCCGCGACCCGAGGGGACAAGAGACCCAGTACTTC
TRBV5-6	TRBJ2-7	TRBD1	-	CASSGSRGQRSYEQYF	TGTGCCAGCAGCGGCTCCAGGGGGCAAAGGAGCTACGAGCAGTACTTC
TRBV7-2	TRBJ2-3	-	few	CASSPILADTQYF	TGTGCCAGCAGCCCAATCCTGGCAGATACGCAGTATTTT
TRBV12-3/TRBV12-4	TRBJ2-7	-	few	CASSLRVFHEQYF	TGTGCCAGCAGTTTACGGGTGTTCCACGAGCAGTACTTC
TRBV27	TRBJ2-4	-	-	CASSLYSAGQNIQYF	TGTGCCAGCAGTTTATACTCTGCAGGACAGAACATTCAGTACTTC
TRBV6-5	TRBJ2-1	-	few	CASTPAGAVNNEQFF	TGTGCCAGCACCCCGGCCGGGGCAGTTAACAATGAGCAGTTCTTC
TRBV27	TRBJ2-5	TRBD1	-	CASTAWDRGSPGPVTQYF	TGTGCCAGCACGGCATGGGACAGGGGGTCTCCCGGGCCGGTGACCCAGTACTTC
TRBV7-9	TRBJ2-3	TRBD2	many	CASRPTSGIPDTQYF	TGTGCCAGCAGGCCGACTAGCGGGATCCCAGATACGCAGTATTTT
TRBV27	TRBJ2-1	-	few	CASMLNSYNEQFF	TGTGCCAGCATGCTAAACTCCTACAATGAGCAGTTCTTC
TRBV3-1	TRBJ2-4	-	-	CASSLSSRGRAKNIQYF	TGTGCCAGCAGCCTTTCCAGCCGGGGGCGAGCCAAAAACATTCAGTACTTC
TRBV6-1	TRBJ1-5	-	few	CASSANRAGRGQPQHF	TGTGCCAGCAGTGCAAATCGGGCAGGGAGAGGTCAGCCCCAGCATTTT
TRBV6-2/TRBV6-3	TRBJ2-7	-	few	CASSYGGRSYEQYF	TGTGCCAGCAGTTACGGCGGCCGCTCCTACGAGCAGTACTTC
TRBV20-1	TRBJ1-2	-	-	CRPGEDTHGYTF	TGCAGGCCTGGGGAGGACACTCATGGCTACACCTTC
TRBV21-1	TRBJ2-5	-	-	CASTRYKRTGTNQETQYF	TGTGCCAGCACCAGATATAAGAGGACAGGGACGAACCAAGAGACCCAGTACTTC
TRBV10-3	TRBJ1-2	-	-	CASSWGSGDGYTF	TGTGCCAGTTCTTGGGGTTCGGGCGATGGCTACACCTTC
TRBV7-2	TRBJ2-5	TRBD1	-	CASSLGVTGGYQETQYF	TGTGCCAGCAGCTTAGGGGTGACAGGGGGCTACCAAGAGACCCAGTACTTC
TRBV3-1	TRBJ1-4	-	few	CASSPDREKLFF	TGTGCCAGCAGCCCTGACAGGGAAAAACTGTTTTTT
TRBV21-1	TRBJ2-1	-	-	CASSKGAGGPPNEQFF	TGTGCCAGCAGCAAAGGGGCGGGAGGGCCCCCCAATGAGCAGTTCTTC
TRBV27	TRBJ2-2	-	-	CASSSLGGNAGELFF	TGTGCCAGCAGTTCGCTAGGTGGTAACGCCGGGGAGCTGTTTTTT
TRBV10-3	TRBJ2-7	-	few	CAISESHGADYEQYF	TGTGCCATCAGTGAGTCGCACGGGGCGGACTACGAGCAGTACTTC
TRBV20-1	TRBJ2-7	TRBD1	-	CSARGQSGTGIESLYEQYF	TGCAGTGCTAGAGGTCAATCCGGGACAGGGATTGAATCCCTCTACGAGCAGTACTTC
TRBV3-1	TRBJ2-7	-	once	CASSHLPSPYEQYF	TGTGCCAGCAGCCATCTCCCCAGCCCCTACGAGCAGTACTTC
TRBV25-1	TRBJ2-1	TRBD2	-	CASSTPGASGGQSSYNEQFF	TGTGCCAGCAGTACCCCCGGGGCTAGCGGGGGGCAGAGCTCCTACAATGAGCAGTTCTTC
TRBV5-1	TRBJ2-3	-	once	CASSLFSGVRTDTQYF	TGCGCCAGCAGCTTGTTCTCGGGAGTCCGCACAGATACGCAGTATTTT
TRBV10-3	TRBJ2-6	TRBD2	-	CAIRQGGFGANVLTF	TGTGCCATCAGGCAGGGAGGGTTTGGGGCCAACGTCCTGACTTTC
TRBV29-1	TRBJ2-5	TRBD2	-	CSGYSGGALETQYF	TGCAGCGGTTATAGCGGGGGGGCCCTGGAGACCCAGTACTTC
TRBV3-1	TRBJ1-6	-	-	CASSQGGLGMAPLHF	TGTGCCAGCAGCCAAGGCGGTTTAGGGATGGCACCCCTCCACTTT
TRBV29-1	TRBJ2-5	-	few	CSVGDLQETQYF	TGCAGCGTTGGGGACTTACAAGAGACCCAGTACTTC
TRBV20-1	TRBJ2-1	-	-	CSARGSGFSGPYNEQFF	TGCAGTGCTAGAGGCTCGGGCTTTTCCGGCCCCTACAATGAGCAGTTCTTC
TRBV29-1	TRBJ1-2	-	-	CSARYRAGPDGYTF	TGCAGCGCTCGATACAGGGCTGGGCCCGATGGCTACACCTTC
TRBV11-2	TRBJ2-7	TRBD1	-	CASSLVWGQGGEQYF	TGTGCCAGCAGCTTAGTATGGGGACAGGGCGGCGAGCAGTACTTC
TRBV10-3	TRBJ2-4	TRBD2	-	CAISEPDSGGNIQYF	TGTGCCATCAGTGAGCCGGACTCGGGGGGAAACATTCAGTACTTC
TRBV5-5	TRBJ2-1	-	-	CASSLASFGTGNEQFF	TGTGCCAGCAGCTTGGCCTCCTTTGGGACCGGCAATGAGCAGTTCTTC
TRBV14	TRBJ2-4	-	-	CASSQFGATGAKNIQYF	TGTGCCAGCAGCCAATTCGGAGCCACCGGAGCCAAAAACATTCAGTACTTC